These 19 T cell receptor beta chains share one sample of origin, sequenced in a study of PD-1 blockade in classical Hodgkin lymphoma. All trial patients relapsed after autologous stem cell transplantation. TCRdb keeps only in-frame clones here, not all; method: immunoSEQ multiplex PCR. The sample holds about 23,000 clones; about 71% are singletons and the top ten take more than 15%. The sample was peripheral blood mononuclear cells (PBMCs), taken at baseline. These receptors all come from a human donor with classical Hodgkin lymphoma.

This CDR3 reads CASSQDYGTGIQPQHF. CDR3 in DNA: TGCGCCAGCAGCCAAGATTATGGGACAGGGATACAGCCCCAGCATTTT. The rearrangement joins TRBV4-3 to TRBJ1-5; TRBD1 agrees at 9 bases. CDR1 is LGHNA and CDR2 is YSLEER in the germline V gene. This CDR3 has 16 residues. The ends lost 0 bases at V and 7 bases at J; junction bases unmatched: 7.

The genes are TRBV14 and TRBJ2-2; 8 bases fit TRBD1. CDR3 length equals 14 residues. The V gene end was trimmed by 5 bases and the J gene end by 13 bases; junction bases not matched to a gene: 12. Germline V CDR1 and CDR2: SGHDN, FVKESK. CDR3 protein: CASSEVSGTGVLFF. The CDR3 DNA reads TGTGCCAGCAGCGAGGTCTCCGGGACAGGTGTGCTGTTTTTT.

This clone was seen only once. V usage is TRBV29-1 and J usage is TRBJ2-7; 9 bases are shared with TRBD1. CDR3 size: 13 residues. The germline V gene encodes CDR1 SQVTM and CDR2 ANQGSEA. V lost 7 bases to trimming and J lost 5 bases; unmatched junction nucleotides: 9. Here the CDR3 reads CSARDRENNEQYF. The CDR3 coding sequence is TGCAGCGCCCGGGACAGGGAAAATAACGAGCAGTACTTC.

The chain recombines TRBV5-1 with TRBJ2-7; D might be TRBD1 (6 bases). CDR3 length equals 15 residues. V lost 0 bases and J 5 bases, leaving 15 bases between the germline ends. Germline loops: CDR1 SGHRS, CDR2 YFSETQ. CDR3 coding DNA: TGCGCCAGCAGCTTGGCCGGGACAATGATTGACGAGCAGTACTTC. Protein product: CASSLAGTMIDEQYF.

V usage is TRBV7-3 and J usage is TRBJ2-2; 7 positions agree with TRBD1. The CDR3 length is 15 residues. Germline CDR1 and CDR2: SGHTA and FQGTGA. V gave up 3 bases and J gave up 5 bases; unmatched junction bases: 6. This CDR3 is CASSFGTVKTGELFF. CDR3 nucleotide sequence: TGTGCCAGCAGCTTCGGGACAGTTAAGACCGGGGAGCTGTTTTTT.

The rearrangement uses TRBV5-4 and TRBJ1-5, with a tentative D call TRBD1 (6 bases). Between the trimmed V and J ends, which lost 0 bases and 6 bases, there was a span of 10 bases. This CDR3 is 14 amino acids long. CDR1 is SGHNT, CDR2 YYREEE, per germline (reference sequence). CDR3 in DNA: TGTGCCAGCAGCTTGGGTAGGGGGGGTCAGCCCCAGCATTTT. Amino acids: CASSLGRGGQPQHF.

Concerning this clone itself: A single base separates this from a much larger clone, so it may be a read error. The CDR3: CASRRGTSGSPLHF. The CDR3 nucleotides read TGTGCCAGCAGACGGGGGACGAGTGGATCACCCCTCCACTTT. The chain carries TRBV28 and TRBJ1-6; tentative D call: TRBD1 (5 bases). V lost 6 bases and J lost 10, with 16 bases in between. Germline V gene sequence: CDR1 MDHEN, CDR2 SYDVKM. CDR3 length: 14 amino acids.

This clone appeared a few times. The gene calls are TRBV5-6 and TRBJ1-5; unclear D gene. CDR1 and CDR2 from the germline V gene are SGHDT and YYEEEE. The CDR3 is made up of 14 amino acids. Trimming pared 3 bases from V and 1 base from J, leaving 8 bases between. DNA for the CDR3: TGTGCCAGCAGCTCTAAGGGAAGCAATCAGCCCCAGCATTTT. As protein: CASSSKGSNQPQHF.

This sequence joins TRBV7-9 and TRBJ1-3; D remains ambiguous. Germline assignment: CDR1 SEHNR and CDR2 FQNEAQ (reference sequence). This CDR3 has 14 amino acids. Trimming took off 4 bases at V and 4 bases at J, with 11 bases between the two ends. The CDR3 protein is CASSSLVSGNTIYF. DNA for the CDR3: TGTGCCAGCAGCTCTTTGGTGTCAGGAAACACCATATATTTT. The complete variable domain, with remaining parts taken from reference TRBV7-9 and TRBJ1-3, reads DTGVSQNPRHKITKRGQNVTFRCDPISEHNRLYWYRQTLGQGPEFLTYFQNEAQLEKSRLLSDRFSAERPKGSFSTLEIQRTEQGDSAMYLCASSSLVSGNTIYFGEGSWLTVV.

This chain joins TRBV7-2 and TRBJ2-6; D is unclear. In germline, CDR1 is SGHTA, CDR2 FQGNSA. The germline V and J ends were trimmed by 4 bases and 4 bases, with 11 bases remaining between them. This CDR3 region has 15 residues. As DNA, the CDR3 is TGTGCCAGCAGCTACATAGCATCCGGGGCCAACGTCCTGACTTTC. Its translation: CASSYIASGANVLTF.

The chain combines TRBV18 with TRBJ2-2; possible D gene TRBD2, 5 bases. CDR1 is KGHSH and CDR2 is LQKENI in the germline V gene. The CDR3 is made up of 15 amino acids. Trimming took off 1 base at V and 4 bases at J, with 10 bases between the two ends. CDR3 amino acids: CASSPRWTGTGELFF. The CDR3 DNA follows: TGTGCCAGCTCACCACGTTGGACTGGCACCGGGGAGCTGTTTTTT. Supplemented by reference TRBV18 and TRBJ2-2, the full variable domain reads NAGVMQNPRHLVRRRGQEARLRCSPMKGHSHVYWYRQLPEEGLKFMVYLQKENIIDESGMPKERFSAEFPKEGPSILRIQQVVRGDSAAYFCASSPRWTGTGELFFGEGSRLTVL.

This clone appeared once. V is TRBV5-6 and J is TRBJ2-4; the match to TRBD1 covers 8 bases. Unmatched junction bases numbered 15, after V lost 5 bases and J lost 8 bases. The CDR3 sequence is 16 residues long. The germline V gene encodes CDR1 SGHDT and CDR2 YYEEEE. The CDR3 here is CASRPGQGLTMDIQYF. The CDR3 DNA is TGTGCCAGCAGACCAGGACAGGGATTGACGATGGACATTCAGTACTTC.

The V gene is TRBV5-4, the J gene TRBJ2-7; possible D gene TRBD2, 5 bases. V shed 4 bases and J shed 0 bases, with 17 bases lying between them. This CDR3 contains 16 residues. The germline CDR1 and CDR2 sequences are SGHNT and YYREEE (reference sequence). The CDR3 here is CASSNSGNLGSYEQYF. In DNA form, the CDR3 reads TGTGCCAGCAGCAACTCGGGAAACCTGGGCTCCTACGAGCAGTACTTC.

This chain uses TRBV19 with TRBJ2-2, with TRBD2 matching over 7 bases. After removal of 2 bases from V and 1 base from J, the junction contained 7 bases not matched to a gene. The CDR3 consists of 17 residues. CDR1 and CDR2 (germline): LNHDA, SQIVND (reference sequence). CDR3 in DNA: TGTGCCAGTAGTATATTTGCGGGAGTACTGAACACCGGGGAGCTGTTTTTT. Translation gives CASSIFAGVLNTGELFF.

V usage is TRBV30 and J usage is TRBJ2-5; 11 nucleotides line up with TRBD2. The germline CDR1 and CDR2 sequences are GTSNPN and SVGIG (reference sequence). With V trimmed by 2 bases and J by 7 bases, 6 bases remained unmatched. The CDR3 contains 14 residues. The CDR3 nucleotides read TGTGCCTGGAGTCAACTAGCGGGGGCAGCGACCCAGTACTTC. Translated: CAWSQLAGAATQYF.

V and J are TRBV6-6 and TRBJ1-1; D is unresolved. From germline, CDR1 is MNHNY and CDR2 SVGAGI (reference sequence). V dropped 0 bases and J dropped 6 bases, with 8 bases sitting between them. CDR3 length: 13 amino acids. The CDR3 loop reads CASSYSRSSEAFF. The DNA for the CDR3 is TGTGCCAGCAGTTACTCTCGGTCCTCTGAAGCTTTCTTT.

This chain uses TRBV5-1 with TRBJ2-1, with D possibly TRBD2 on 6 matching bases. V gave up 0 bases and J gave up 6 bases, with 13 bases separating them. From germline, CDR1 is SGHRS and CDR2 YFSETQ. The CDR3 is 15 residues long. The CDR3 DNA sequence: TGCGCCAGCAGCTTGGTTGGAGGGCCGCCCAATGAGCAGTTCTTC. Translated: CASSLVGGPPNEQFF.

The CDR3 protein is CASSVDGTLGSTGELFF. In nucleotides, the CDR3 is TGTGCCAGCAGCGTAGACGGGACCTTGGGGAGCACCGGGGAGCTGTTTTTT. The V call is TRBV9, the J call TRBJ2-2; perhaps D is TRBD1 or TRBD2 (5 bases each). CDR1 SGDLS and CDR2 YYNGEE come from the germline V gene. The CDR3 runs 17 residues. V was clipped by 0 bases and J by 4 bases, with 16 bases between them.

This clone ranks as medium-sized. This chain uses TRBV7-2 with TRBJ2-5; D is uncertain. CDR3 length: 15 residues. Trimming removed 7 bases from V and 5 bases from J, with 20 bases in between. The germline CDR1 and CDR2 sequences are SGHTA and FQGNSA. CDR3 loop: CASKGFPDLRETQYF. The CDR3, as DNA: TGTGCCAGCAAAGGGTTTCCTGACCTCCGGGAGACCCAGTACTTC.